Listed below are T cell receptor beta chains from one sample, sequenced in a study of T cells in Graves' hyperthyroidism and ophthalmopathy. TCRdb recomputed calls from the multiplex PCR reads with MiXCR, one row per CDR3 protein. The data contain hundreds of thousands of distinct CDR3 sequences, 12% to 15% of them singletons. The sample was blood. The receptors derive from a woman younger than 35 with Graves' hyperthyroidism. Each CDR3 is given with its conserved first and last residue. A D gene is named only where the DNA matches it firmly. Clone size is shown for a subset of rows, as once, few, many or a class of expanded clone.

CDR3aa: CASSPGRSGLTQYF; CDR3nt: TGTGCCAGCAGTCCAGGGCGGAGTGGGCTGACCCAGTACTTC; d_gene: -; j_gene: TRBJ2-5; abundance: few; len: 14; v_gene: TRBV27
CDR3aa: CASTPQVVGSYEQYF; CDR3nt: TGTGCCAGCACCCCCCAGGTGGTAGGGTCCTACGAGCAGTACTTC; d_gene: -; j_gene: TRBJ2-7; abundance: few; len: 15; v_gene: TRBV5-8
CDR3aa: CASSYSTSSSSYNEQFF; CDR3nt: TGTGCCAGCAGTTACTCGACCAGTTCAAGCTCCTACAATGAGCAGTTCTTC; d_gene: -; j_gene: TRBJ2-1; abundance: few; len: 17; v_gene: TRBV6-5
CDR3aa: CASSVWGSTEAFF; CDR3nt: TGTGCCAGCAGTGTTTGGGGATCCACTGAAGCTTTCTTT; d_gene: -; j_gene: TRBJ1-1; abundance: many; len: 13; v_gene: TRBV2
CDR3aa: CASNNHGANEKLFF; CDR3nt: TGTGCCAGCAACAACCACGGGGCTAATGAAAAACTGTTTTTT; d_gene: -; j_gene: TRBJ1-4; abundance: many; len: 14; v_gene: TRBV28
CDR3aa: CASSPDKASYNEQFF; CDR3nt: TGCGCCAGCAGCCCAGACAAGGCCTCCTACAATGAGCAGTTCTTC; d_gene: -; j_gene: TRBJ2-1; abundance: -; len: 15; v_gene: TRBV4-1
CDR3aa: CASRPPGREGGEQFF; CDR3nt: TGTGCCAGCAGACCCCCTGGGCGGGAGGGTGGTGAGCAGTTCTTC; d_gene: TRBD2; j_gene: TRBJ2-1; abundance: many; len: 15; v_gene: TRBV6-1
CDR3aa: CVSSVAAGVGDEQYF; CDR3nt: TGTGTCAGCAGCGTAGCGGCGGGGGTTGGGGACGAGCAGTACTTC; d_gene: TRBD2; j_gene: TRBJ2-7; abundance: -; len: 15; v_gene: TRBV9
CDR3aa: CANGEKASSTGYNEQFF; CDR3nt: TGTGCCAATGGGGAGAAGGCTTCTAGCACGGGATACAATGAGCAGTTCTTC; d_gene: -; j_gene: TRBJ2-1; abundance: few; len: 17; v_gene: TRBV30
CDR3aa: CASSLRRDWEQFF; CDR3nt: TGTGCCAGCAGCTTACGACGAGATTGGGAGCAGTTCTTC; d_gene: -; j_gene: TRBJ2-1; abundance: many; len: 13; v_gene: TRBV11-2